The 10 T cell receptor beta chains below all came from one sample that was sequenced in a study of cytomegalovirus exposure and HLA in healthy donors. The primer mix had 60 Vbeta and 13 Jbeta primers. This table comes from immunoSEQ multiplex PCR, and its TCRdb copy is limited to in-frame clones, with some not included. The repertoire consists of about 130,000 clones, with around three quarters occurring once and the leading ten covering approximately 3.8%. The sequenced sample was PBMCs. These receptors were obtained from a man aged 35 to 55 in good health and CMV-seronegative.

J is TRBJ2-1 and V is TRBV2; a weak D match, TRBD1 (6 bases). CDR3 size: 15 residues. From germline, CDR1 is SNHLY and CDR2 FYNNEI. V lost 6 bases, J lost 2 bases, and 14 bases lay in between. This CDR3 is CASSADRNTYNEQFF. In DNA form, the CDR3 reads TGTGCCAGCAGCGCCGACAGGAATACCTACAATGAGCAGTTCTTC.

The J gene is TRBJ2-7, the V gene TRBV6-5; 7 nucleotides line up with TRBD1. CDR3 length: 13 amino acids. With 6 bases clipped from V and 3 bases from J, the junction kept 5 bases outside the gene matches. Germline CDR1 MNHEY, CDR2 SVGAGI. The CDR3: CASRQGQNYEQYF. The CDR3 bases are TGTGCCAGCAGACAGGGACAGAACTACGAGCAGTACTTC.

The count of this clone is one. V and J are TRBV2 and TRBJ1-2; 7 positions agree with TRBD1. CDR3 size: 13 residues. V lost 6 bases to trimming and J lost 5 bases; unmatched junction nucleotides: 6. Germline loops: CDR1 SNHLY, CDR2 FYNNEI. The CDR3 region has the DNA TGTGCCAGCAGCCTCGGACAGGATTATGGCTACACCTTC. It codes for CASSLGQDYGYTF.

The V and J genes are TRBV6-4 and TRBJ2-3; TRBD2 is a possible D gene (5 bases). Germline V CDR1 and CDR2: MRHNA, SNTAGT. V was clipped by 5 bases and J by 4 bases, with 16 bases between them. The CDR3 runs 15 residues. The CDR3 DNA reads as TGTGCCAGCAGTCTCGACCCACTCGGGGCAGATACGCAGTATTTT. Translating gives CASSLDPLGADTQYF.

The chain couples TRBV5-1 to TRBJ2-6; D perhaps matches TRBD1 (5 bases). CDR1 and CDR2 (germline): SGHRS, YFSETQ. The CDR3 extends over 15 amino acids. V shed 5 bases and J shed 0 bases, with 9 bases lying between them. CDR3 in amino acids: CASRTAHSGANVLTF. CDR3 DNA sequence: TGCGCCAGCAGGACAGCACACTCTGGGGCCAACGTCCTGACTTTC.

The rearrangement links TRBV5-1 to TRBJ2-7; D is undetermined. This CDR3 has 16 residues. The germline V gene has CDR1 SGHRS and CDR2 YFSETQ. Deletions cut 0 bases from V and 6 bases from J, with 19 bases between. The CDR3 reads CASSLDHVDAYGEQYF. Written as DNA, the CDR3 is TGCGCCAGCAGCTTGGATCATGTAGATGCCTATGGCGAGCAGTACTTC.

The chain is built from TRBV7-2 and TRBJ1-2; TRBD1 matches 8 bases. CDR3 size: 13 residues. Per germline, CDR1 SGHTA and CDR2 FQGNSA. Germline trimming cut 2 bases from V and 10 bases from J; bases unmatched to any gene: 6. This chain's CDR3 is CASSLRGQVFYTF. In DNA form, the CDR3 reads TGTGCCAGCAGCTTAAGGGGACAGGTTTTCTACACCTTC.

V usage is TRBV7-2 and J usage is TRBJ1-5, with 8 nucleotides matching TRBD1. The J segment lost 1 base and the V segment lost 5 bases, leaving 1 base of the junction unmatched. The CDR3 is made up of 14 amino acids. CDR1 is SGHTA and CDR2 is FQGNSA in the germline V gene. The CDR3 DNA reads as TGTGCCAGCAGCGGACAGGGAAGCAATCAGCCCCAGCATTTT. Residues: CASSGQGSNQPQHF.

A few counts support this clone. V and J are TRBV10-3 and TRBJ2-1; D not resolved. This CDR3 region has 16 residues. Germline CDR1 and CDR2: ENHRY and SYGVKD. The V and J ends lost 2 bases and 0 bases respectively, with 11 bases between them. The CDR3 loop reads CAISESGGSSYNEQFF. CDR3 DNA sequence: TGTGCCATCAGTGAGAGTGGCGGAAGCTCCTACAATGAGCAGTTCTTC.

This clone was detected a few times. This chain links TRBV28 with TRBJ1-1; TRBD1 matches 7 bases. The V and J ends lost 2 bases and 2 bases, in that order; junction bases with no gene match: 5. This CDR3 has 15 amino acids. Germline CDR1 and CDR2: MDHEN and SYDVKM. The CDR3 loop reads CASSLVQGVNTEAFF. Here the CDR3 DNA reads TGTGCCAGCAGTTTAGTTCAGGGGGTAAACACTGAAGCTTTCTTT.